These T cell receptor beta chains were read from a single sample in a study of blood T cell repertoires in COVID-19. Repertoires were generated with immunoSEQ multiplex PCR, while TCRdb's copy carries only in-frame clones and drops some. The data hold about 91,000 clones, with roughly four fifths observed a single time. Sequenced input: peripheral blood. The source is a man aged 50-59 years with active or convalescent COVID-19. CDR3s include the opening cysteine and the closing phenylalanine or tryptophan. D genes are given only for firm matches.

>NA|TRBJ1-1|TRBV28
CASSLPVVMNTEAFF
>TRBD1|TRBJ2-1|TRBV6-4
CASRGQGLDEQFF
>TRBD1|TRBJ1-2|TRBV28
CASHQQQGSYGYTF
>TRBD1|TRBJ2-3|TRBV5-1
CAGDSGVSTDTQYF
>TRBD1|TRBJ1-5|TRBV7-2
CASRPGQVSNQPQHF
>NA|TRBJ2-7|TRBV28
CASTGVNYEQYF
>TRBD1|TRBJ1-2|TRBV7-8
CASSVSATGGFYGYTF
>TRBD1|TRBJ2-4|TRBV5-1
CASSLDPTGTGNIQYF
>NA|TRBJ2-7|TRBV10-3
CAISGGPKGEQYF
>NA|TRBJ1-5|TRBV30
CAWSSGYQPQHF
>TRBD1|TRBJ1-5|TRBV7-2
CASSETGDQPQHF
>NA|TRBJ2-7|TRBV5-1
CASRPGTTAYEQYF
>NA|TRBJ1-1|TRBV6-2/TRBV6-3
CASSIPPLRSTEAFF
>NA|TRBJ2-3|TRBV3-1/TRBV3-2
CASSQVTGTQYF
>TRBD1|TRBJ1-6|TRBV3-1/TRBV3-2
CASSVGTGDSPLHF
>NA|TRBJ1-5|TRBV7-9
CASSPVQGPQHF